One sample yielded the 27 T cell receptor beta chains listed below, sequenced in a study of blood T cells in healthy people across ages. Using a J-beta primer mix together with a sample-barcoded 5' primer, a second PCR was run for roughly 6 to 11 cycles. Using its own MiXCR run on the 5' RACE reads, TCRdb lists one record per CDR3 protein. This table has fewer than 900,000 distinct CDR3 sequences, around 40% appearing once. Sequencing was performed on blood. All receptors come from a woman between 55 and 75 years old in good health.

There are many counts of this clonotype. The genes are TRBV25-1 and TRBJ1-2, with D perhaps TRBD1 (5 bases). The CDR3 extends over 15 amino acids. Germline assignment: CDR1 MGHDK and CDR2 SYGVNS. V gave up 4 bases and J gave up 4 bases, with 16 bases separating them. CDR3 in amino acids: CASSASGTAPYGYTF. The CDR3 DNA is TGTGCCAGCAGTGCCTCCGGGACGGCGCCCTATGGCTACACCTTC.

This chain links TRBV12-3 or TRBV12-4 with TRBJ2-6, with D possibly TRBD1 on 5 matching bases. The CDR3 loop spans 18 amino acids. The germline V and J ends were trimmed by 3 bases and 0 bases, with 15 bases remaining between them. CDR3 loop: CASSFGRAPFSGANVLTF. The DNA of the CDR3 is TGTGCCAGCAGTTTCGGCAGGGCTCCTTTCTCTGGGGCCAACGTCCTGACTTTC.

V and J are TRBV2 and TRBJ1-2; D is uncertain. Trimming took off 7 bases at V and 4 bases at J, with 13 bases between the two ends. CDR3 length: 13 residues. Germline loops: CDR1 SNHLY, CDR2 FYNNEI. Here the CDR3 reads CASKEDGFYGYTF. The DNA of the CDR3 is TGTGCCAGCAAAGAGGACGGATTCTATGGCTACACCTTC. Variable domain in full (rest from reference TRBV2 and TRBJ1-2): EPEVTQTPSHQVTQMGQEVILRCVPISNHLYFYWYRQILGQKVEFLVSFYNNEISEKSEIFDDQFSVERPDGSNFTLKIRSTKLEDSAMYFCASKEDGFYGYTFGSGTRLTVV.

This clonotype was seen only a few times. V and J are TRBV5-1 and TRBJ2-5; 8 positions agree with TRBD2. Germline trimming cut 4 bases from V and 11 bases from J; bases unmatched to any gene: 19. CDR1 and CDR2 (germline): SGHRS, YFSETQ. The CDR3 runs to 16 residues. In DNA, the CDR3 is TGCGCCAGCAGCCGGACAGCGGGGGCCCTGGAAGGTGAGCAGTACTTC. This sequence encodes CASSRTAGALEGEQYF.

A remark on this clonotype: Mismatch with germline at one junction end may stem from a read error. The rearrangement joins TRBV5-1 to TRBJ1-4; D unclear. Germline-derived CDR1 and CDR2 are SGHRS and YFSETQ. The CDR3 totals 15 residues. This CDR3 reads CASSPEERTNEKLYF. CDR3 coding DNA: TGCGCCAGCAGCCCAGAGGAGAGGACTAATGAAAAACTGTATTTT.

Many counts were recorded for this clonotype. The rearrangement joins TRBV12-3 or TRBV12-4 to TRBJ1-2, with TRBD1 identical over 9 bases. The CDR3 consists of 15 residues. V shed 6 bases and J 6 bases; nucleotides not matched to a gene: 11. In DNA form, the CDR3 reads TGTGCCAGCAGACCCCCGGGACAGGGTTCCAATGGCTACACCTTC. Amino acid sequence: CASRPPGQGSNGYTF.

This clonotype has more than one count but fewer than ten. V usage is TRBV7-9 and J usage is TRBJ2-5, with D tentatively TRBD1 (5 bases). This CDR3 has 15 residues. V was clipped by 5 bases and J by 4 bases, with 17 bases between them. CDR1 SEHNR and CDR2 FQNEAQ come from the germline V gene (reference sequence). CDR3 coding DNA: TGTGCCAGCAGCGACACAGGTGCCCTGAGAGAGACCCAGTACTTC. It specifies CASSDTGALRETQYF.

In this sample, this clonotype turned up a few times. The V gene is TRBV20-1, the J gene TRBJ2-1, with D possibly TRBD1 on 6 matching bases. Germline assignment: CDR1 DFQATT and CDR2 SNEGSKA (reference sequence). The CDR3 length is 15 residues. The ends were cut back, 0 bases at V and 6 bases at J, with 15 bases in the middle. The CDR3 region is CSARDVQGGINEQFF. CDR3 nucleotides: TGCAGTGCTAGAGATGTACAGGGTGGGATCAATGAGCAGTTCTTC.

This clonotype was counted ten times or more. V is TRBV4-2 and J is TRBJ1-2, with TRBD1 identical over 9 bases. Germline V gene data show CDR1 as LGHNA and CDR2 as YNFKEQ. The CDR3 length is 16 residues. With V trimmed by 0 bases and J by 1 base, 3 bases remained unmatched. As DNA, the CDR3 is TGTGCCAGCAGCCAAGATGGGACAGGGCTTAACTATGGCTACACCTTC. Its translation is CASSQDGTGLNYGYTF.

This clonotype was picked up a small number of times. The chain couples TRBV9 to TRBJ1-1, with 7 positions matching TRBD1. With V trimmed by 8 bases and J by 4 bases, 11 bases remained unmatched. CDR1 is SGDLS, CDR2 YYNGEE, per germline. The CDR3 is made up of 14 amino acids. This chain's CDR3 is CASGRGQSATEAFF. In DNA, the CDR3 is TGTGCCAGTGGGAGGGGACAGTCGGCCACTGAAGCTTTCTTT.

This chain links TRBV5-4 with TRBJ2-1, with 7 bases matching TRBD1. The length of the CDR3 is 14 residues. After removal of 4 bases from V and 4 bases from J, the junction contained 5 bases not matched to a gene. Germline V gene data show CDR1 as SGHNT and CDR2 as YYREEE (reference sequence). The CDR3 is CASSITQGYNEQFF. CDR3 DNA: TGTGCCAGCAGCATTACACAGGGGTACAATGAGCAGTTCTTC.

This clonotype was seen a few times. The chain combines TRBV28 with TRBJ2-7; 13 bases align to TRBD2. CDR3 length: 14 residues. V was clipped by 10 bases and J by 3 bases; unmatched bases: 6. Germline lookup yields CDR1 MDHEN and CDR2 SYDVKM. DNA for the CDR3: TGTGCCACTCTATGGACTAGCGGGAGCTACGAGCAGTACTTC. Translating gives CATLWTSGSYEQYF.

J is TRBJ2-7 and V is TRBV6-2 or TRBV6-3; the D is unclear. The CDR3 has 14 amino acids. CDR1 MNHEY and CDR2 SVGEGT come from the germline V gene. Trimming pared 2 bases from V and 5 bases from J, leaving 13 bases between. DNA for the CDR3: TGTGCCAGCAGTTACCGAGGATCGGTCGACGAGCAGTACTTC. Its translation is CASSYRGSVDEQYF.

This chain uses TRBV6-2 or TRBV6-3 with TRBJ2-3; the D gene is possibly TRBD2 (6 bases). This CDR3 contains 16 residues. The V end lost 8 bases, the J end lost 2 bases, and 20 bases lay between the germline ends. Germline values: CDR1 MNHEY, CDR2 SVGEGT. Here the CDR3 DNA reads TGTGCCAGCCGGACTAAGGGGCTCAGCGCCACAGATACGCAGTATTTT. This codes for CASRTKGLSATDTQYF.

The rearrangement links TRBV6-1 to TRBJ2-3, with 8 bases aligning to TRBD1. The CDR3 consists of 16 residues. Germline CDR1 reads MNHNS; CDR2 reads SASEGT. J was trimmed by 0 bases and V by 2 bases; bases with no gene match: 4. The CDR3 DNA reads as TGTGCCAGCAGTGAACGAGGACAGGGAAGCACAGATACGCAGTATTTT. Encoded protein: CASSERGQGSTDTQYF.

In its sample, this clonotype was seen many times. This chain joins TRBV7-6 and TRBJ1-5, with D perhaps matching TRBD1 (6 bases). This CDR3 spans 13 amino acids. The V gene's germline CDR1 is SGHVS and CDR2 FNYEAQ. V was trimmed by 2 bases and J by 6 bases, leaving 8 bases between them. CDR3: CASSLQGSQPQHF. The CDR3 nucleotides are TGTGCCAGCAGCTTACAGGGGTCTCAGCCCCAGCATTTT.

The sample holds a few counts of this clonotype. The V and J genes are TRBV5-1 and TRBJ2-3, with a weak D call TRBD1 (6 bases). Germline V gene sequence: CDR1 SGHRS, CDR2 YFSETQ. The V gene lost 0 bases and the J gene lost 3 bases, with 14 bases spanning the gap. The CDR3 has 16 residues. The CDR3 nucleotides are TGCGCCAGCAGCTTGGGGGGACATGGCCCGACAGATACGCAGTATTTT. Protein: CASSLGGHGPTDTQYF.

This chain uses TRBV4-3 with TRBJ2-7; 11 bases match TRBD2. This CDR3 spans 18 amino acids. The J segment lost 7 bases and the V segment lost 0 bases, leaving 14 bases of the junction unmatched. Germline V CDR1 and CDR2: LGHNA, YSLEER. CDR3 DNA: TGCGCCAGCAGCCAAGAGGGGCTAGCGGGGGGACACTACAATGAGCAGTACTTC. Translating gives CASSQEGLAGGHYNEQYF.

With respect to this clonotype: This may arise from a read error, as a much more abundant clone is one base away. This chain joins TRBV7-2 and TRBJ2-3; 9 bases are shared with TRBD2. Germline V gene sequence: CDR1 SGHTA, CDR2 FQGNSA. Trimming removed 6 bases from V and 3 bases from J; junction bases left unmatched: 7. CDR3 length equals 15 residues. The chain's CDR3 is CTSSSKAGGTDTQYF. The CDR3 DNA sequence: TGTACCAGCAGTTCGAAAGCGGGAGGTACAGATACGCAGTATTTT. Full variable domain (missing parts from reference TRBV7-2 and TRBJ2-3): GAGVSQSPSNKVTEKGKDVELRCDPISGHTALYWYRQSLGQGLEFLIYFQGNSAPDKSGLPSDRFSAERTGGSVSTLTIQRTQQEDSAVYLCTSSSKAGGTDTQYFGPGTRLTVL.

Only one count was recorded for this clonotype. This rearrangement joins TRBV7-2 to TRBJ2-1, with D unresolved. From germline, CDR1 is SGHTA and CDR2 FQGNSA. V lost 4 bases and J 0 bases, leaving 10 bases between the germline ends. This CDR3 region has 15 residues. The CDR3 sequence: CASSCLWSSYNEQFF. CDR3 coding DNA: TGTGCCAGCAGCTGTCTTTGGAGCTCCTACAATGAGCAGTTCTTC.

The genes are TRBV27 and TRBJ2-2, with no clear D. From germline, CDR1 is MNHEY and CDR2 SMNVEV (reference sequence). V lost 5 bases and J 3 bases, leaving 7 bases between the germline ends. The CDR3 is 13 amino acids. The CDR3 bases are TGTGCCAGCAGTAAAGAAGACACCGGGGAGCTGTTTTTT. Encoded protein: CASSKEDTGELFF.

This clonotype showed up many times. The CDR3 is CAISESEASGYNEQFF. In nucleotides, the CDR3 is TGTGCCATCAGTGAGTCAGAGGCTAGCGGCTACAATGAGCAGTTCTTC. The V call is TRBV10-3, the J call TRBJ2-1, with TRBD2 matching over 7 bases. The germline CDR1 and CDR2 sequences are ENHRY and SYGVKD. The length of the CDR3 is 16 residues. V lost 0 bases and J lost 3; bases outside the gene matches: 5.

This clonotype was recorded at least ten times. The chain uses TRBV10-3 and TRBJ2-1; 15 nucleotides agree with TRBD2. Losses at the gene ends were 8 bases for V and 5 bases for J; bases not matched to a gene: 10. Germline CDR1 ENHRY, CDR2 SYGVKD. The CDR3 contains 17 residues. CDR3 sequence (DNA): TGTGCCATCGCCGGGACTAGCGGGGGGTTGGGAAACAATGAGCAGTTCTTC. It encodes CAIAGTSGGLGNNEQFF.

This chain connects TRBV18 to TRBJ2-7; D might be TRBD1 (6 bases). Trimming left V 2 bases short and J 5 bases short, with 16 bases between. The length of the CDR3 is 15 residues. Germline V CDR1 and CDR2: KGHSH, LQKENI. CDR3 coding DNA: TGTGCCAGCTCACCAGTATCCGGGACATACCACGAGCAGTACTTC. It encodes CASSPVSGTYHEQYF.

This clonotype is a singleton in its sample. The chain links TRBV30 to TRBJ1-1; D is uncertain. V was cut by 0 bases and J by 1 base, with 15 bases left in between. The germline V gene encodes CDR1 GTSNPN and CDR2 SVGIG (reference sequence). The CDR3 is 16 residues long. CDR3 DNA sequence: TGTGCCTGGAGTGTAGCCCGGACCCGGAAGAACACTGAAGCTTTCTTT. Its translation is CAWSVARTRKNTEAFF.

This clonotype showed up just a few times. This chain links TRBV5-1 with TRBJ1-1, with 11 bases identical to TRBD1. The germline V gene encodes CDR1 SGHRS and CDR2 YFSETQ. The ends lost 6 bases at V and 4 bases at J; junction bases unmatched: 5. This CDR3 contains 14 residues. The CDR3 region has the DNA TGCGCCAGCAACCCGGGACAGGGGGTCACTGAAGCTTTCTTT. Encoded protein: CASNPGQGVTEAFF.

J is TRBJ2-7 and V is TRBV7-2, with a tentative D call TRBD2 (6 bases). The V and J ends lost 1 base and 3 bases respectively, with 13 bases between them. The germline V gene encodes CDR1 SGHTA and CDR2 FQGNSA. This CDR3 is built from 15 residues. CDR3 nucleotide sequence: TGTGCCAGCAGCTTAGAAGTTAGCGGAGTCTACGAGCAGTACTTC. Amino acid sequence: CASSLEVSGVYEQYF.